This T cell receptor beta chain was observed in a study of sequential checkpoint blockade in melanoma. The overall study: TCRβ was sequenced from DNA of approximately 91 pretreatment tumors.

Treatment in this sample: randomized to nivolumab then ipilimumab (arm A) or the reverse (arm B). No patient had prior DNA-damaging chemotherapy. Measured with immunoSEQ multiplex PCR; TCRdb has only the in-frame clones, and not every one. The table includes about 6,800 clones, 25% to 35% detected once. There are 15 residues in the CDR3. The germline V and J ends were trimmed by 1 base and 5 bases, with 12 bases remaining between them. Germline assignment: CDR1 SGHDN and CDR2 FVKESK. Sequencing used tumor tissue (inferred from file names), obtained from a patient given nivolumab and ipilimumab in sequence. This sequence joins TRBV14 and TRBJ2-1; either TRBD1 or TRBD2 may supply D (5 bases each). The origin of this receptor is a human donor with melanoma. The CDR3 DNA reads TGTGCCAGCAGCCAAGTGGGGGTTGCGGACAATGAGCAGTTCTTC. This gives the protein CASSQVGVADNEQFF.